Listed below are T cell receptor beta chains from one sample, sequenced in a study of brain T cells in children with intractable seizures. TCRdb's table, derived via immunoSEQ multiplex PCR, lists solely in-frame clones and lacks some. The sample contains 78,000 or so clones, around 90% of which appear only once. The specimen comprised peripheral blood, sampled at surgery. These receptors were obtained from a girl under 10 years old with Rasmussen encephalitis and intractable seizures. Each CDR3 is given with its conserved first and last residue. D genes are given only for firm matches. For some rows the clone size is stated as once, few or many, or as a class when expanded; others skip it.

CDR3 protein	CDR3 DNA	V gene	D gene	CDR3 length	clone size	J gene
CASSVAPRGPSYGYTF	TGTGCCAGCAGCGTAGCTCCAAGGGGCCCCAGCTATGGCTACACCTTC	TRBV9	NA	16	NA	TRBJ1-2
CASSLRGGYGYTF	TGTGCCAGCAGCTTACGGGGGGGCTATGGCTACACCTTC	TRBV11-3	NA	13	NA	TRBJ1-2
CASSLLAGRGETQYF	TGTGCCAGCAGCCTCCTAGCGGGAAGGGGAGAGACCCAGTACTTC	TRBV6-5	TRBD2	15	medium-sized	TRBJ2-5
CASSHWTGNTEAFF	TGTGCCAGCAGCCACTGGACAGGGAACACTGAAGCTTTCTTT	TRBV7-9	TRBD1	14	NA	TRBJ1-1
CASSQFSSPGQSVWWTSQGYEQYF	TGCGCCAGCAGTCAATTCTCTTCGCCGGGACAGTCGGTTTGGTGGACCTCTCAGGGGTACGAGCAGTACTTC	TRBV23-1	TRBD1	24	NA	TRBJ2-7
CASKARDRGHYEQYF	TGTGCCAGCAAGGCGAGGGACAGGGGTCACTACGAGCAGTACTTC	TRBV28	TRBD1	15	NA	TRBJ2-7
CSVSPMMHTEAFF	TGCAGCGTTTCCCCCATGATGCACACTGAAGCTTTCTTT	TRBV29-1	NA	13	NA	TRBJ1-1
CASSPPSGQGAGGYTF	TGTGCCAGCTCACCACCTTCGGGACAGGGGGCCGGCGGCTACACCTTC	TRBV18	TRBD1	16	NA	TRBJ1-2
CSVGDRGLNGYTF	TGCAGCGTAGGGGACAGGGGGCTTAATGGCTACACCTTC	TRBV29-1	TRBD1	13	NA	TRBJ1-2
CASSYLDGDTQYF	TGTGCCAGCAGTTACTTGGATGGAGATACGCAGTATTTT	TRBV12-3/TRBV12-4	NA	13	NA	TRBJ2-3
CASSLAVTYDEQYF	TGTGCCAGCAGCTTAGCTGTGACCTACGACGAGCAGTACTTC	TRBV11-3	NA	14	NA	TRBJ2-7
CASRSLPPGGELFF	TGTGCCAGCAGATCCTTACCCCCGGGCGGGGAGCTGTTTTTT	TRBV28	NA	14	NA	TRBJ2-2